This TCR beta chain was captured by sequencing in a study of CD4 and CD8 cells across lung adenocarcinoma regions. Donors had localized lung adenocarcinoma, a non-small cell lung cancer. CDR1 MNHNS and CDR2 SASEGT come from the germline V gene. This CDR3 has 16 amino acids. In the case of this clonotype: At one of its ends the junction is not consistent with the germline gene, which may arise from a read error.

TCRdb reprocessed the PCR reads via MiXCR and lists one record per CDR3 protein. The table includes around 15,000 distinct CDR3 sequences, under 70% detected once. The chain has TRBV6-1 and TRBJ2-3, with 7 bases matching TRBD1. Sequencing was done on a sample of CD8+ T cells from the center of a lung tumor. The receptor's source is a female donor with lung adenocarcinoma. The CD4 and CD8 labels of this study may be unreliable. The CDR3 is CASRARGQRTKNTQYF. The CDR3 DNA reads as TGTGCGAGCCGTGCTAGGGGGCAGCGAACCAAAAATACTCAGTATTTT.